The rows below give T cell receptor beta chains drawn from one sample of a study of blood T cell repertoires in COVID-19. Clones were read by immunoSEQ multiplex PCR, and TCRdb kept only the in-frame ones, dropping some. Seen here are roughly 180,000 clones, approximately 85% observed once, and the top ten hold 12%. Sequencing was done on a sample of PBMCs or T cells enriched from blood (not recorded which). The receptors originated from a man aged 40-49 years who had recovered from COVID-19. CDR3s include the opening cysteine and the closing phenylalanine or tryptophan. The D gene is left open where the match is weak.

d_gene	v_gene	j_gene	CDR3nt	CDR3aa
TRBD2	TRBV9	TRBJ2-7	TGTGCCAGCAGTAGTAGCGGGACCTCCTACGAGCAGTACTTC	CASSSSGTSYEQYF
TRBD2	TRBV23-1	TRBJ2-3	TGCGCCAGCAGTCCGACTGGGACTAGCGGGAGGGCTAGCACAGATACGCAGTATTTT	CASSPTGTSGRASTDTQYF
TRBD1	TRBV11-2	TRBJ1-5	TGTGCCAGCAGCGGGGACAGGCATCAGCCCCAGCATTTT	CASSGDRHQPQHF
.	TRBV28	TRBJ1-5	TGTGCCAGCAGCAGGGTAGCAAGCAATCAGCCCCAGCATTTT	CASSRVASNQPQHF
.	TRBV5-1	TRBJ1-2	TGCGCCAGCAGCTTGTCACAGGCTAACTATGGCTACACCTTC	CASSLSQANYGYTF
TRBD1	TRBV19	TRBJ1-3	TGTGCCAGCCAAACAGGGGGCTCTGGAAACACCATATATTTT	CASQTGGSGNTIYF
TRBD2	TRBV5-1	TRBJ2-1	TGCGCCAGCAGCGGGGGAGGGCCAAGCTCCTACAATGAGCAGTTCTTC	CASSGGGPSSYNEQFF
.	TRBV5-1	TRBJ1-3	TGCGCCAGCAGGCCTCCAGGGGCTGGAAACACCATATATTTT	CASRPPGAGNTIYF
TRBD2	TRBV2	TRBJ2-5	TGTGCCAGCATGGCCGGACTAGCGGGAAGTTTGGAGACCCAGTACTTC	CASMAGLAGSLETQYF
.	TRBV28	TRBJ2-7	TGTGCCAGCGGCGAAGGGACAAGGAATGCCTACGAGCAGTACTTC	CASGEGTRNAYEQYF
.	TRBV3-1/TRBV3-2	TRBJ1-2	TGTGCCAGCAGCCAAGAGGGGCGGACCTATGGCTACACCTTC	CASSQEGRTYGYTF
TRBD2	TRBV4-2	TRBJ2-1	TGTGCCAGCAGCCAAGAAATACCCCTAGCGGGGTACAATGAGCAGTTCTTC	CASSQEIPLAGYNEQFF